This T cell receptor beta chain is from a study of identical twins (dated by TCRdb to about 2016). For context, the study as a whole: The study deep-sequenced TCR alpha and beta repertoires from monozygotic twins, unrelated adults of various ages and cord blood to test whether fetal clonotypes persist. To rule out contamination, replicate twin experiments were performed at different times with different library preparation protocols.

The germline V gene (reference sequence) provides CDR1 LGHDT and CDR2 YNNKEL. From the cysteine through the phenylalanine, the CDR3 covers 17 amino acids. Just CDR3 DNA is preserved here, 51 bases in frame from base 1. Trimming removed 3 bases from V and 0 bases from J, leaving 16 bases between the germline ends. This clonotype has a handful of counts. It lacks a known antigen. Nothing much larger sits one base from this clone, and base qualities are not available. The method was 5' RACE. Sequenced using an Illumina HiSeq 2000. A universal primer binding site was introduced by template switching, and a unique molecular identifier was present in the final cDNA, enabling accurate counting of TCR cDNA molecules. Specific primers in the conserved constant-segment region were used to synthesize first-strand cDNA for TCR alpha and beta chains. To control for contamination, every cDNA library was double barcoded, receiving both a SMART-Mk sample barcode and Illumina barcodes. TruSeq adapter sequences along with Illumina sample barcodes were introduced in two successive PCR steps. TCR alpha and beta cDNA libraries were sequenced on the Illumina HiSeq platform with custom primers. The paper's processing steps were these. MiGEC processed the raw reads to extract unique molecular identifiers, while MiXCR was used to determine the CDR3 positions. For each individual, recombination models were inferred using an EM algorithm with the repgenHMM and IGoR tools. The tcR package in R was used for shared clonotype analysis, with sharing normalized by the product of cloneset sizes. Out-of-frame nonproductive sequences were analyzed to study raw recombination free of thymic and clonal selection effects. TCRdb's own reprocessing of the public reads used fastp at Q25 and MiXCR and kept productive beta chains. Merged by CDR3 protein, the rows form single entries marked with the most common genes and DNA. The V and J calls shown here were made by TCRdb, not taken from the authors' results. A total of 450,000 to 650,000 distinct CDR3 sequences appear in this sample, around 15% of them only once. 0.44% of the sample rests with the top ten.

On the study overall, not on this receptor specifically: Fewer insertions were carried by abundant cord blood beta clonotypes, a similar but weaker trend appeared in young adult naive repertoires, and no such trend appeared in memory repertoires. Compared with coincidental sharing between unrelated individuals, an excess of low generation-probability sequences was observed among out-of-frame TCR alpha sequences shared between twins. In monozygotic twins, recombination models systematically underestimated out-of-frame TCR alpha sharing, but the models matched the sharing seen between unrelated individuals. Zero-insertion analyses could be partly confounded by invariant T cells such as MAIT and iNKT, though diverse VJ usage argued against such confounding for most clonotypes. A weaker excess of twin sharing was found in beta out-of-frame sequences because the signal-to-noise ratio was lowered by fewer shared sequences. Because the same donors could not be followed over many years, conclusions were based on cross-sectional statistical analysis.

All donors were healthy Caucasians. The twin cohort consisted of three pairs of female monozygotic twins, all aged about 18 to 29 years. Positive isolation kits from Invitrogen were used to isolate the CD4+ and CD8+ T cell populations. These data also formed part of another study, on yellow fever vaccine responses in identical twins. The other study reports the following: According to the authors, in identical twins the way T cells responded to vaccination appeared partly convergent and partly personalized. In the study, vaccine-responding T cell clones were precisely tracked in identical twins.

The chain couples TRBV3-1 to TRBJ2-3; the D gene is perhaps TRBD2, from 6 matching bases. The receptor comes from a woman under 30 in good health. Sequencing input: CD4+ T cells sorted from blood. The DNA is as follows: TGTGCCAGCAGCCACAGGACTACCCAAACTAGCACAGATACGCAGTATTTT. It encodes CASSHRTTQTSTDTQYF.